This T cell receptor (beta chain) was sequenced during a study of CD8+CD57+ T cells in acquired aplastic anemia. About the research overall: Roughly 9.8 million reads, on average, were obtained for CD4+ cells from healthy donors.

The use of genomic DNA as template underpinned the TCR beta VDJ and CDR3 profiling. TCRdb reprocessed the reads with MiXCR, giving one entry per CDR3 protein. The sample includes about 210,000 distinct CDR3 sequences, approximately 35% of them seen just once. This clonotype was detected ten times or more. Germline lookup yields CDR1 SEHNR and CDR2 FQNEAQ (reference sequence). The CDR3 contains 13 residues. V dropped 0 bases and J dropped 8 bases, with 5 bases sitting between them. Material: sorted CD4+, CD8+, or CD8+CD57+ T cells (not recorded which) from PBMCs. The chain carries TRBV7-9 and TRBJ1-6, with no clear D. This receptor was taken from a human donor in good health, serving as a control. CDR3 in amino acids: CASSLAGDSPLHF. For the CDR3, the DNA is TGTGCCAGCAGCTTAGCCGGCGATTCACCCCTCCACTTT.